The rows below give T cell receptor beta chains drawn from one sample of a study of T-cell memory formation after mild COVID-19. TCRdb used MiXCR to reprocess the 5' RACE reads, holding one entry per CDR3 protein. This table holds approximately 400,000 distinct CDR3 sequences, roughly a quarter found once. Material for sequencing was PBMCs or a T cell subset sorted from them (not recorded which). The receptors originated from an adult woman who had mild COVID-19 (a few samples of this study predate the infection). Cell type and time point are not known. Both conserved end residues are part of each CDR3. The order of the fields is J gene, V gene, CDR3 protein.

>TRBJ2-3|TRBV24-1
CATSASSGPVGTQYF
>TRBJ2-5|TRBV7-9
CASSLFRTTDPAGETQYF
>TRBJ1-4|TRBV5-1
CASSLGQLNEKLFF
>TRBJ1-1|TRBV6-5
CASSYSFLGEAFF
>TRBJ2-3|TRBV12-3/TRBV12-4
CASTLASGSTDTQYF
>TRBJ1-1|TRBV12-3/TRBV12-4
CASSFKGTVKSEAFF
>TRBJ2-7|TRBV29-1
CSVEFLGHDYEQYF
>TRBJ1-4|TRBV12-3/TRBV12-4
CASSFQGYNEKLFF
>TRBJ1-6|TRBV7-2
CASSLALDSPLHF
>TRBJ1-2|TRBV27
CASSLGQGMYGYTF
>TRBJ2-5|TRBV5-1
CASSLEFFRTSGRETQYF
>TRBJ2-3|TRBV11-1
CASSLPRQGPIGPLYQYF
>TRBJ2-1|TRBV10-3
CAISDPATGDFYNEQFF
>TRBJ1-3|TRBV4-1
CASSQLGQGVSGNTIYF
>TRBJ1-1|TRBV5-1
CASSLEQKNTEAFF
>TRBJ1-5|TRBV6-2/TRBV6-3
CASSWSEGLSNQPQHF
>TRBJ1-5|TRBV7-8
CASSLWEGGLDQPQHF
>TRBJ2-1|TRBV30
CAWTPVGGNEQFF
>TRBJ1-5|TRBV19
CASSNYKTSYSNQPQHF
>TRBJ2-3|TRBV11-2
CASSLGGLYTDTQYF
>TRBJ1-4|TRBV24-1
CATSDSSSSLAEKLFF
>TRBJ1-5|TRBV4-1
CASSQVGGRGQPQHF
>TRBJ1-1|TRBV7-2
CASSFRDTQIEAFF
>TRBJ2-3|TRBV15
CATSRDEGDSGGGQDTQYF
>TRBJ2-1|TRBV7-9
CASSDNRAGGYNEQFF
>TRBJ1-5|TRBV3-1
CASSHYQGIQPQHF
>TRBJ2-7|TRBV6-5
CASSYSRAGSSYEQYF
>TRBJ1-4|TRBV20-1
CSATPLGQEREKLFF
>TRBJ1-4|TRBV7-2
CASSRDRGGEKLFF
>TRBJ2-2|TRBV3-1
CASSRRLNTGELFF
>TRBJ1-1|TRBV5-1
CASSLGVTGMNTEAFF
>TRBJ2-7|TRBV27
CASSPLGTVSYEQYF
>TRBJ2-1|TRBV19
CASSIDLNEQFF
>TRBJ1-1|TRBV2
CASSVGGIGEAFF
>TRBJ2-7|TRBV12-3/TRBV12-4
CASTSASYEQYF
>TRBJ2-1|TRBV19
CASSKGRVSYNEQFF
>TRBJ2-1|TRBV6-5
CASSRSPGPGLAGASSYNEQFF
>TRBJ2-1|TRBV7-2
CASSPRLAGGQYNEQFF
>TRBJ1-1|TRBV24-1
CATSGGSGTEAFF
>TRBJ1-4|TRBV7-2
CASSGRSGGSSEKLFF
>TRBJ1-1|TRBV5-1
CASSLPGSRPEAFF
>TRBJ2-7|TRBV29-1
CSVETGGSYEQYF
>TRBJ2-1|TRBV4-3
CASSQEVSGLSYNEQFF
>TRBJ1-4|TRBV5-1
CASSSTTGPEGKLFF
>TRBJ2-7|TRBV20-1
CSATDRSSYEQYF
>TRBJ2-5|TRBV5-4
CASSQQAGTGETQYF